This T cell receptor beta chain was identified in a study of a mutant IDH1 vaccine in newly diagnosed glioma. Study at large: Investigators started vaccination 4-6 weeks after radiotherapy alone, or with temozolomide cycles. Treated patients had a mean age of about 37 years and a sex split that was roughly 62% male and about 38% female. Before enrollment, patients got radiotherapy alone, temozolomide alone, or mostly the combination.

This table comes from immunoSEQ multiplex PCR, and its TCRdb copy is limited to in-frame clones, with some not included. Seen here are over 30,000 clones, 75% to 95% observed once, and the top ten hold about 5.2%. This clone was counted a single time. As yet, its antigen is unknown. The time point is: week 47, end of study. The content of each vaccine dose was 300 ug of mutant IDH1 20-mer peptide, and topical imiquimod accompanied it. This CDR3 comprises 12 residues. Trimming removed 7 bases from V and 1 base from J, with 10 bases in between. Germline V lookup: CDR1 GTSNPN, CDR2 SVGIG (reference sequence).

This TCR was recovered from a woman between 40 and 55 years old with glioma. The starting material was PBMCs, obtained from a glioma patient whose treatment included an IDH1 peptide vaccine. This rearrangement joins TRBV30 to TRBJ2-5, with no clear D. This CDR3 is CASGVPQETQYF. CDR3 nucleotide sequence: TGTGCCTCTGGAGTACCCCAAGAGACCCAGTACTTC.